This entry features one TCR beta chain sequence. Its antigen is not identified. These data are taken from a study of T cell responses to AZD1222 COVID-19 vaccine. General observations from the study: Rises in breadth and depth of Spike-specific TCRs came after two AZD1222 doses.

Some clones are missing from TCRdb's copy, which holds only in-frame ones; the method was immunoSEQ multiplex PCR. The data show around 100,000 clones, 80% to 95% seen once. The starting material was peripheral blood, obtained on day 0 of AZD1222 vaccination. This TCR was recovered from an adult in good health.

The CDR3 protein is CASSPGQRGNTIYF. Here the CDR3 DNA reads TGTGCCAGCAGCCCGGGACAGCGTGGAAACACCATATATTTT. V and J are TRBV5-6 and TRBJ1-3; 7 nucleotides match TRBD1. The trim removed 4 bases at V and 3 bases at J, leaving 4 bases unmatched. Per germline, CDR1 SGHDT and CDR2 YYEEEE. The CDR3 is made up of 14 amino acids. Complete variable domain (other parts from reference TRBV5-6 and TRBJ1-3): DAGVTQSPTHLIKTRGQQVTLRCSPKSGHDTVSWYQQALGQGPQFIFQYYEEEERQRGNFPDRFSGHQFPNYSSELNVNALLLGDSALYLCASSPGQRGNTIYFGEGSWLTVV.